This TCR beta chain was recovered during a study of T cell repertoires in cytomegalovirus infection. About the research overall: Public TCR beta signatures were indicative of both CMV infection and a matching HLA type.

A few counts support this clonotype. The CDR3 loop spans 17 amino acids. Per germline, CDR1 DFQATT and CDR2 SNEGSKA (reference sequence). V lost 2 bases to trimming and J lost 7 bases; unmatched junction nucleotides: 12. One entry per CDR3 protein, called by TCRdb with MiXCR from the reads. The sample has roughly 720,000 distinct CDR3 sequences; 35% to 40% are singletons. The clonotype originates from a human donor in good health (CMV status not recorded). Some clones in this sample may be carry-over from other donors' samples. The sample was PBMCs. The chain employs TRBV20-1 and TRBJ1-6, with 9 bases fitting TRBD1. This chain's CDR3 is CSARHPKTGGANSPLHF. In DNA, the CDR3 is TGCAGTGCTAGACACCCTAAAACAGGGGGCGCGAATTCACCCCTCCACTTT.